This TCR beta chain emerged from a study of human T cells and chemical hapten exposure. Study at large: DPC (0.01%) was patch tested on the upper back and read at 6 days.

Unique molecular identifiers were linked by the library to individual cDNA molecules. TCRdb reprocessed the RACE reads with MiXCR, giving one entry per CDR3 protein. The table has about 190,000 distinct CDR3 sequences, around 23% seen once. The time point was: patch test 3, about 24 weeks after DPC sensitization. Treatment: therapeutic diphenylcyclopropenone sensitization with weekly scalp DPC. This CDR3 comprises 17 residues. Germline CDR1 SEHNR, CDR2 FQNEAQ (reference sequence). The J segment lost 5 bases and the V segment lost 5 bases, leaving 10 bases of the junction unmatched. General study findings and limits: Patch test score showed a positive correlation with PT1 expanded TCR counts. Counts of TCRs above 1 in 1000 frequency stayed unchanged with DPC sensitization.

This clonotype was detected a few times. Its antigen is undetermined. The clonotype comes from a woman in her thirties or forties with alopecia areata. Some clones in this sample may be carry-over from other donors' samples. This material consisted of whole blood, taken in connection with sensitization to the hapten diphenylcyclopropenone (DPC). V is TRBV7-9 and J is TRBJ1-5; 12 bases map to TRBD1. The CDR3 nucleotides are TGTGCCAGCAGCACCGGGACAGGGGGCGTCGCGGATCAGCCCCAGCATTTT. Encoded protein: CASSTGTGGVADQPQHF.